These 25 T cell receptor beta chains came from one sample sequenced in a study of T-cell memory formation after mild COVID-19. TCRdb fed the 5' RACE reads into MiXCR, producing one record per CDR3 protein. The table includes about 140,000 distinct CDR3 sequences, 11% to 15% detected once. Sequencing used PBMCs or a T cell subset sorted from them (not recorded which). Every receptor here comes from an adult woman who had mild COVID-19 (a few samples of this study predate the infection). Cell type and time point are not known.

This chain uses TRBV19 with TRBJ2-7, with TRBD2 identical over 7 bases. This CDR3 spans 13 amino acids. CDR1 is LNHDA and CDR2 is SQIVND in the germline V gene (reference sequence). Trimming at V came to 7 bases and at J to 0 bases, leaving 3 bases not matched to a gene. CDR3 amino acids: CASTSGSSYEQYF. In DNA form, the CDR3 reads TGTGCCAGTACTAGCGGAAGCTCCTACGAGCAGTACTTC. Using reference TRBV19 and TRBJ2-7 for the parts outside the CDR3, the full variable domain is DGGITQSPKYLFRKEGQNVTLSCEQNLNHDAMYWYRQDPGQGLRLIYYSQIVNDFQKGDIAEGYSVSREKKESFPLTVTSAQKNPTAFYLCASTSGSSYEQYFGPGTRLTVT.

The chain joins TRBV4-3 to TRBJ2-7; D call uncertain. The CDR3 covers 15 residues. V was trimmed by 2 bases and J by 3 bases, leaving 14 bases between them. Germline V gene lookup returns CDR1 LGHNA and CDR2 YSLEER. Written as DNA, the CDR3 is TGCGCCAGCAGCCAACGGGCAGGTGGTAACTACGAGCAGTACTTC. Its protein is CASSQRAGGNYEQYF.

The chain carries TRBV7-2 and TRBJ2-3; 13 bases are a match to TRBD2. The germline CDR1 and CDR2 sequences are SGHTA and FQGNSA. The trim removed 8 bases at V and 6 bases at J, leaving 11 bases unmatched. This CDR3 is built from 16 residues. The CDR3 loop reads CASGAIGLAGADTQYF. The CDR3 coding sequence is TGTGCCAGCGGGGCGATAGGACTAGCGGGAGCCGATACGCAGTATTTT.

The gene calls are TRBV5-1 and TRBJ2-7; 10 bases match TRBD2. The V segment lost 5 bases and the J segment 0 bases; nucleotides outside the gene matches: 11. Germline V gene lookup returns CDR1 SGHRS and CDR2 YFSETQ. This CDR3 has 17 amino acids. CDR3 in amino acids: CASRSSSGSVVSYEQYF. The CDR3 DNA follows: TGCGCCAGCAGGTCGTCTAGCGGGAGTGTAGTCTCCTACGAGCAGTACTTC.

The chain recombines TRBV10-2 with TRBJ2-1, with 7 bases fitting TRBD2. The germline V gene has CDR1 WSHSY and CDR2 SAAADI. J was trimmed by 8 bases and V by 5 bases; bases with no gene match: 6. There are 13 residues in the CDR3. The CDR3 region has the DNA TGCGCCAGCAGTAGGCGGGAGAAGGATGAGCAGTTCTTC. It yields the protein CASSRREKDEQFF.

In its sample, this clonotype was seen a few times. The chain carries TRBV7-8 and TRBJ2-1, with 10 bases identical to TRBD1. CDR3 length equals 18 residues. CDR1 is SGHVS, CDR2 FQNEAQ, per germline. V dropped 5 bases and J dropped 0; count of bases not matched to a gene: 10. CDR3 DNA: TGTGCCAGCAGCGCGATGCCGGGACAGGGGTCCTCCTACAATGAGCAGTTCTTC. Translation gives CASSAMPGQGSSYNEQFF.

This chain joins TRBV4-1 and TRBJ1-3, with 9 bases that match TRBD1. Looked up from germline, CDR1 is MGHRA and CDR2 is YSYEKL. V lost 3 bases and J lost 2; bases outside the gene matches: 5. The CDR3 loop spans 16 amino acids. In DNA, the CDR3 is TGCGCCAGCAGCCAGGGACAGGGAGGAGCTGGAAACACCATATATTTT. Protein product: CASSQGQGGAGNTIYF.

This clonotype was seen a few times. The chain is built from TRBV5-1 and TRBJ1-1; 11 bases are shared with TRBD1. The CDR3 runs 13 residues. The J segment lost 5 bases and the V segment lost 7 bases, leaving 4 bases of the junction unmatched. From germline, CDR1 is SGHRS and CDR2 YFSETQ. This CDR3 is CASGDRGGTEAFF. The CDR3 DNA sequence: TGCGCCAGCGGGGACAGGGGGGGTACTGAAGCTTTCTTT.

A note on this clonotype: At one end the junction does not follow the germline gene, possibly because of a read error. The chain combines TRBV7-6 with TRBJ2-1, with D perhaps matching TRBD2 (6 bases). The CDR3 runs to 14 residues. Germline V gives CDR1 SGHVS, CDR2 FNYEAQ. CDR3 region: CASSPQAGDNEQFF. CDR3 sequence (DNA): TGTGCCAGCAGCCCCCAAGCGGGTGACAACGAGCAGTTCTTC.

This clonotype was observed a handful of times. J is TRBJ1-2 and V is TRBV4-1; D is perhaps TRBD1 (5 bases). CDR1 and CDR2 (germline): MGHRA, YSYEKL. The V and J ends lost 4 bases and 7 bases respectively, with 16 bases between them. The CDR3 consists of 14 residues. CDR3 sequence reads: CASSPTAGSGGYTF. In nucleotides, the CDR3 is TGCGCCAGCAGCCCCACCGCAGGGTCGGGTGGCTACACCTTC.

The chain employs TRBV5-6 and TRBJ2-7; D tentatively reads TRBD1 or TRBD2 (5 bases each). V gave up 5 bases and J gave up 0 bases, with 21 bases separating them. Germline CDR1 and CDR2: SGHDT and YYEEEE. This CDR3 is 17 amino acids long. DNA of the CDR3: TGTGCCAGCAGTACCCCGACACGGGACCTAAGCTCCTACGAGCAGTACTTC. It is translated as CASSTPTRDLSSYEQYF.

The chain links TRBV12-3 or TRBV12-4 to TRBJ2-1; D is possibly TRBD1 or TRBD2 (7 bases each). Trimming shortened V by 5 bases and J by 7 bases, and 18 bases separated the two germline ends. This CDR3 is built from 15 residues. The DNA for the CDR3 is TGTGCCAGCAGTCCCCGGGGAGGGGGCAGAAATGAGCAGTTCTTC. Translating it yields CASSPRGGGRNEQFF.

The genes are TRBV13 and TRBJ2-4; the match to TRBD2 covers 11 bases. J lost 0 bases, V lost 2 bases, and 12 bases had no gene match. The CDR3 consists of 20 residues. Germline CDR1 PRHDT, CDR2 FYEKMQ (reference sequence). In DNA, the CDR3 is TGTGCCAGCAGCTTACTCTCCGGGACTAGCGGAGCCCTAGCCAAAAACATTCAGTACTTC. It translates to CASSLLSGTSGALAKNIQYF.

V gene TRBV21-1 combines with J gene TRBJ1-1; whether TRBD1, the table's D call, matches the DNA was not checked. TRBV21-1 is shown as a pseudogene. The CDR3 extends over 16 amino acids. Here the CDR3 DNA reads TGTGCCAGCAGCAAAGGGTCGAGGGGGCTGAACACTGAAGCTTTCTTT. Translated, it gives CASSKGSRGLNTEAFF.

V gene TRBV24-1 combines with J gene TRBJ2-1, with 11 bases fitting TRBD2. After removal of 0 bases from V and 7 bases from J, the junction contained 7 bases not matched to a gene. There are 17 residues in the CDR3. CDR1 is KGHDR and CDR2 is SFDVKD in the germline V gene. The CDR3 nucleotides read TGTGCCACCAGTGATTTGGGGGGACTAGCGGAGGGGAATGAGCAGTTCTTC. Protein product: CATSDLGGLAEGNEQFF.

This clonotype appeared a few times. As DNA, the CDR3 is TGCGCCAGCAGCCCGGGACAGGGAAGCCTTTCCGAGCAGTACTTC. Translated, it gives CASSPGQGSLSEQYF. The chain employs TRBV5-1 and TRBJ2-7; 9 nucleotides line up with TRBD1. Trimming removed 4 bases from V and 6 bases from J; junction bases left unmatched: 11. The CDR3 spans 15 residues. Germline values: CDR1 SGHRS, CDR2 YFSETQ.

This clonotype was counted only a few times. The chain recombines TRBV7-9 with TRBJ2-3; D is ambiguous. CDR1 and CDR2 (germline): SEHNR, FQNEAQ (reference sequence). The CDR3 covers 15 residues. The V end lost 2 bases, the J end lost 3 bases, and 12 bases lay between the germline ends. CDR3 in DNA: TGTGCCAGCAGCTTACCAGGATCCGCAACAGATACGCAGTATTTT. Translation gives CASSLPGSATDTQYF.

The chain carries TRBV7-9 and TRBJ1-1; the match to TRBD1 covers 8 bases. CDR1 SEHNR and CDR2 FQNEAQ come from the germline V gene (reference sequence). The CDR3 spans 15 residues. The ends lost 4 bases at V and 5 bases at J; junction bases unmatched: 9. The CDR3 DNA reads as TGTGCCAGCAGCTCTCAGACAGGGGTGTTTACTGAAGCTTTCTTT. Encoded protein: CASSSQTGVFTEAFF.

This clonotype was counted a few times. The chain carries TRBV5-1 and TRBJ2-7; 10 bases agree with TRBD1. Germline trimming cut 4 bases from V and 3 bases from J; bases unmatched to any gene: 7. The germline CDR1 and CDR2 sequences are SGHRS and YFSETQ. CDR3 size: 15 residues. In nucleotides, the CDR3 is TGCGCCAGCAGCCCAGGGACAGGGGCTGGCTACGAGCAGTACTTC. Amino acids: CASSPGTGAGYEQYF.

CDR3 sequence (DNA): TGTGCCAGCAGCCACCGGGACAAGGGCTTCGGAGAGCAGTACTTC. Translation: CASSHRDKGFGEQYF. The J gene is TRBJ2-7, the V gene TRBV11-3; D perhaps matches TRBD1 (6 bases). Looked up from germline, CDR1 is SGHNT and CDR2 is YENEEA. The CDR3 consists of 15 residues. V was trimmed by 5 bases and J by 7 bases, leaving 21 bases between them.

The chain has TRBV7-6 and TRBJ2-3; 7 bases map to TRBD2. The germline gives CDR1 SGHVS, CDR2 FNYEAQ. With V trimmed by 5 bases and J by 3 bases, 8 bases remained unmatched. This CDR3 comprises 15 residues. CDR3 loop: CASSVLGGPTDTQYF. CDR3 coding DNA: TGTGCCAGCAGCGTCCTGGGAGGGCCAACAGATACGCAGTATTTT.

This clonotype came up many times. The rearrangement uses TRBV27 and TRBJ1-1; no clear D. Germline lookup yields CDR1 MNHEY and CDR2 SMNVEV (reference sequence). Trimming pared 3 bases from V and 0 bases from J, leaving 5 bases between. The CDR3 extends over 13 amino acids. For the CDR3, the DNA is TGTGCCAGCAGTTTTTCACTGAACACTGAAGCTTTCTTT. Its protein is CASSFSLNTEAFF.

There are a few counts of this clonotype. The chain combines TRBV7-2 with TRBJ2-7; 9 nucleotides align to TRBD1. CDR1 is SGHTA and CDR2 is FQGNSA in the germline V gene. The CDR3 is 15 residues long. Losses at the gene ends were 4 bases for V and 0 bases for J; bases not matched to a gene: 4. CDR3 bases: TGTGCCAGCAGCTCTGACAGGGGGTCCTCCTACGAGCAGTACTTC. Translating it yields CASSSDRGSSYEQYF.

The chain carries TRBV7-8 and TRBJ2-1; D is ambiguous. The ends were cut back, 7 bases at V and 4 bases at J, with 17 bases in the middle. The CDR3 is 15 residues long. Germline loops: CDR1 SGHVS, CDR2 FQNEAQ. CDR3 residues: CASNPPSELYNEQFF. CDR3 nucleotide sequence: TGTGCCAGCAACCCTCCGTCCGAGCTATACAATGAGCAGTTCTTC.

This clonotype was observed at least ten times. The genes are TRBV29-1 and TRBJ2-7; 10 nucleotides line up with TRBD1. Germline V gives CDR1 SQVTM, CDR2 ANQGSEA. Germline trimming cut 5 bases from V and 5 bases from J; bases unmatched to any gene: 3. The CDR3 sequence is 12 residues long. The CDR3 nucleotides are TGCAGCGTTCGGACAGGGGGGGACGAGCAGTACTTC. This sequence encodes CSVRTGGDEQYF.